This paragraph covers one TCR beta chain sequence. The sample comes from a study of shared clonotypes between healthy human individuals. Genomic DNA of each subset was evenly split across several immunoSEQ plates. Authors' analysis steps: Filtering differed because ImmunoSEQ produced junction-only sequences that carried no quality scores. Assay used: immunoSEQ multiplex PCR; TCRdb lists only in-frame clones, some missing. The DNA gave D and trimming, while V, J and clone size come from that table. The sample comprises about 600,000 clones, roughly 79% of which are singletons, and approximately 12% rests with the top ten. Unsorted samples used about 90 million PBMCs for genomic DNA. The sequence was obtained from a woman in her thirties or forties in good health. Some clones in this sample may be carry-over from other donors' samples. The sequencing sample was made of PBMCs.

CDR3 bases: TGTGCCAGCAGCTTAGGAGTGGTGGGGGGTTATGGCTACACCTTC. Protein product: CASSLGVVGGYGYTF. V and J are TRBV7-9 and TRBJ1-2, with TRBD1 as a possible D gene (5 bases). V gave up 1 base and J gave up 5 bases, with 14 bases separating them. Germline V gives CDR1 SEHNR, CDR2 FQNEAQ (reference sequence). CDR3 length: 15 amino acids.